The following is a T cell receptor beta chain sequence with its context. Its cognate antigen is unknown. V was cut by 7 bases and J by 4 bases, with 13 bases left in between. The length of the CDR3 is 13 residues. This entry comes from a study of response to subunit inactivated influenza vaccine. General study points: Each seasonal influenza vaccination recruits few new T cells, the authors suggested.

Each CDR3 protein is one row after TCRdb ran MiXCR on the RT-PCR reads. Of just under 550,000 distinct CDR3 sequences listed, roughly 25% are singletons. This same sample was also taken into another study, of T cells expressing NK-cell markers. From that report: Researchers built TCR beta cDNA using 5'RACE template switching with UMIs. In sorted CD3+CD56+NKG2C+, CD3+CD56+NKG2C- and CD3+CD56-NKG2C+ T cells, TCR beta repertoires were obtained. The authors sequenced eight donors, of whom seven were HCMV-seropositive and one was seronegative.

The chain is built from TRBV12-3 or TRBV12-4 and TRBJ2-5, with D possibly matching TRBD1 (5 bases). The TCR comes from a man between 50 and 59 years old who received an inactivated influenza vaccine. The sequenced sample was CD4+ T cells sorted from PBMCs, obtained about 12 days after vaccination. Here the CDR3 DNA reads TGTGCCAGCACTCAAGGGGCCACAGAGACCCAGTACTTC. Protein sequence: CASTQGATETQYF.